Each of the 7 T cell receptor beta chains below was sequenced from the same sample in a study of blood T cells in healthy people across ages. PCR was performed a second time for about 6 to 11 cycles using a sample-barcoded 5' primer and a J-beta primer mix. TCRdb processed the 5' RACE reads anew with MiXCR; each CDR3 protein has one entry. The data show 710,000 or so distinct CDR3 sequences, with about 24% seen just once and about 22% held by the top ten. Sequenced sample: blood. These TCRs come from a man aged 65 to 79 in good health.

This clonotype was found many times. CDR3 residues: CSARNRGGGAYNEQFF. CDR3 DNA sequence: TGCAGTGCTAGAAATCGTGGGGGCGGAGCCTACAATGAGCAGTTCTTC. The chain links TRBV20-1 to TRBJ2-1, with a possible D match to TRBD1 (6 bases). V was trimmed by 2 bases and J by 2 bases, leaving 16 bases between them. The germline V gene has CDR1 DFQATT and CDR2 SNEGSKA (reference sequence). CDR3 length: 16 residues.

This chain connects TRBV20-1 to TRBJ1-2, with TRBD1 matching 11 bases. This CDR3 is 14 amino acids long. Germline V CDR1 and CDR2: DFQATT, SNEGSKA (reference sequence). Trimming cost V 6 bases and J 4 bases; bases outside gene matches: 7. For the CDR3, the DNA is TGCAGTGCCTCGGGGACAGGGGGTGGCTATGGCTACACCTTC. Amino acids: CSASGTGGGYGYTF.

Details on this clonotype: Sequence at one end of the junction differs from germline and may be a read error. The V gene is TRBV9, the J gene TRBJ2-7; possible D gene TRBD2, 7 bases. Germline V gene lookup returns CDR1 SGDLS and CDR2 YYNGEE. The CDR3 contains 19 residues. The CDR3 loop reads CASSDWRGPNQRISHEQYF. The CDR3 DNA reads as TGTGCCAGCAGCGATTGGCGGGGGCCTAACCAAAGGATCTCCCACGAGCAGTACTTC.

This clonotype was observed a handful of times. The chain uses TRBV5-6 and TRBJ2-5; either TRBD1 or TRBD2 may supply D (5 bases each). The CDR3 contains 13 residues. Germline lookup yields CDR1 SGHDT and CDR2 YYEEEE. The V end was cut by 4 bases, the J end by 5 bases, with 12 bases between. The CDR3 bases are TGTGCCAGCAGCCAGGGACCGCAGGAGACCCAGTACTTC. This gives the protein CASSQGPQETQYF.

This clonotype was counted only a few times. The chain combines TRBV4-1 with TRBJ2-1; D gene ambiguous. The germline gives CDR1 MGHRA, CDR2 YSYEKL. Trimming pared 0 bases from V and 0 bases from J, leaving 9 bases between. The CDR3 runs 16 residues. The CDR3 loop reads CASSQDPNRSYNEQFF. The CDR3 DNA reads TGCGCCAGCAGCCAAGATCCCAACCGCTCCTACAATGAGCAGTTCTTC.

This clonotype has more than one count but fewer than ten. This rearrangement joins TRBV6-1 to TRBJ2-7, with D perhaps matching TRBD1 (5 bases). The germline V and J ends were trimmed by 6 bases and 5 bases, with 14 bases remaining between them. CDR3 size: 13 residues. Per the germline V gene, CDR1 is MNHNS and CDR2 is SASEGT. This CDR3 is CASRPWIGDEQYF. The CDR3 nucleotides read TGTGCCAGCAGACCTTGGATAGGGGACGAGCAGTACTTC.

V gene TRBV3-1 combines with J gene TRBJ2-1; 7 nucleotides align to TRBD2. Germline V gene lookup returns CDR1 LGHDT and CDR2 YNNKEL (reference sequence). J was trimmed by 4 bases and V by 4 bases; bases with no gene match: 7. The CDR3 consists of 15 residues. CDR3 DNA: TGTGCCAGCAGCCCACTGGCGGGAGCTTACAATGAGCAGTTCTTC. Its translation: CASSPLAGAYNEQFF.